This T cell receptor (beta chain) was obtained from a study of control samples from healthy donors and cancer patients. Germline assignment: CDR1 LGHNA and CDR2 YSLEER. CDR3 length equals 14 residues. The ends were cut back, 0 bases at V and 3 bases at J, with 8 bases in the middle. The protocol was immunoSEQ multiplex PCR, while the TCRdb copy is restricted to in-frame clones and leaves out a portion. The data show more than 45,000 clones, roughly 90% seen once. The clonotype originates from a young man with colorectal cancer. The rearrangement joins TRBV4-3 to TRBJ1-1; a possible D gene is TRBD1 (5 bases). Material: PBMCs. The CDR3 sequence is CASSQDGGDTEAFF. In nucleotides, the CDR3 is TGCGCCAGCAGCCAAGATGGGGGAGACACTGAAGCTTTCTTT.